These 9 T cell receptor beta chains share one sample of origin, sequenced in a study of OX40 agonist ivuxolimab in advanced cancers. Here immunoSEQ multiplex PCR was the method, and the copy in TCRdb shows in-frame clones only, minus some. The table has over 50,000 clones, 88% seen once; the top ten hold approximately 5.4%. Sequenced material: CD4+ or CD8+ T cells sorted from blood, taken in a trial of the OX40 agonist ivuxolimab. The receptors stem from an adult with an advanced solid tumor such as melanoma, head and neck, liver or kidney cancer.

This rearrangement joins TRBV7-9 to TRBJ1-5; possibly TRBD1 for D (5 bases). Trimming shortened V by 5 bases and J by 4 bases, and 18 bases separated the two germline ends. CDR3 length: 16 amino acids. From germline, CDR1 is SEHNR and CDR2 FQNEAQ (reference sequence). CDR3 nucleotides: TGTGCCAGCAGCGCCACGCAGGGAGGGTGGAATCAGCCCCAGCATTTT. Its protein is CASSATQGGWNQPQHF.

The chain links TRBV2 to TRBJ2-1, with 11 nucleotides matching TRBD2. Trimming took 7 bases from V and 4 from J; bases not matched to a gene: 6. Looked up from germline, CDR1 is SNHLY and CDR2 is FYNNEI. CDR3 length: 15 residues. The DNA of the CDR3 is TGTGCCAGCAACCCGGGACTAGCGGATTACAATGAGCAGTTCTTC. Its translation: CASNPGLADYNEQFF.

The rearrangement uses TRBV5-1 and TRBJ2-7; the match to TRBD2 covers 12 bases. The ends lost 4 bases at V and 3 bases at J; junction bases unmatched: 11. The CDR3 length is 17 residues. Germline CDR1 is SGHRS and CDR2 is YFSETQ. CDR3 bases: TGCGCCAGCAGCGCCACTAGCGGGGGGTCGCCCAACTACGAGCAGTACTTC. Protein: CASSATSGGSPNYEQYF.

This clone is medium-sized in the sample. This chain connects TRBV2 to TRBJ2-7; 8 bases are shared with TRBD2. The ends lost 7 bases at V and 4 bases at J; junction bases unmatched: 12. From germline, CDR1 is SNHLY and CDR2 FYNNEI. The CDR3 extends over 15 amino acids. DNA of the CDR3: TGTGCCAGCATCGCGGGAGGCGGGGGGCGGTACGAGCAGTACTTC. Translating it yields CASIAGGGGRYEQYF.

This chain links TRBV19 with TRBJ2-1; 8 bases line up with TRBD1. The V gene end was trimmed by 5 bases and the J gene end by 8 bases; junction bases not matched to a gene: 11. Per the germline V gene, CDR1 is LNHDA and CDR2 is SQIVND (reference sequence). The length of the CDR3 is 15 residues. The CDR3 region has the DNA TGTGCCAGTAGTGTGGACAGGGTTTCGGGGGATGAGCAGTTCTTC. Protein sequence: CASSVDRVSGDEQFF.

The rearrangement uses TRBV5-1 and TRBJ1-1, with TRBD1 matching over 7 bases. Germline V CDR1 and CDR2: SGHRS, YFSETQ. J gave up 1 base and V 4 bases, and 1 base lay outside the gene matches. The CDR3 covers 13 residues. DNA of the CDR3: TGCGCCAGCAGCCGACAGGGGAACACTGAAGCTTTCTTT. Amino acids: CASSRQGNTEAFF. Full variable domain (rest looked up from reference TRBV5-1 and TRBJ1-1): KAGVTQTPRYLIKTRGQQVTLSCSPISGHRSVSWYQQTPGQGLQFLFEYFSETQRNKGNFPGRFSGRQFSNSRSEMNVSTLELGDSALYLCASSRQGNTEAFFGQGTRLTVV.

The chain recombines TRBV19 with TRBJ2-7, with D unresolved. There are 14 residues in the CDR3. Germline CDR1 LNHDA, CDR2 SQIVND (reference sequence). Trimming stripped 6 bases from V and 1 base from J, with 13 bases between. CDR3: CASSRRSSSYEQYF. The CDR3 DNA sequence: TGTGCCAGTAGCCGCAGGTCTTCATCCTACGAGCAGTACTTC.

The chain employs TRBV11-3 and TRBJ2-5; 8 bases map to TRBD1. CDR1 and CDR2 (germline): SGHNT, YENEEA. This CDR3 contains 15 residues. The V and J ends lost 4 bases and 2 bases, in that order; junction bases with no gene match: 6. The CDR3 is CASSSGTGVQETQYF. CDR3 nucleotide sequence: TGTGCCAGCAGCTCCGGGACAGGAGTTCAAGAGACCCAGTACTTC.

V is TRBV6-5 and J is TRBJ1-3, with D unclear. The CDR3 sequence is 13 residues long. Trimming pared 0 bases from V and 6 bases from J, leaving 6 bases between. Germline V gene lookup returns CDR1 MNHEY and CDR2 SVGAGI. Written as DNA, the CDR3 is TGTGCCAGCAGTTACTCCCCCGAAAACACCATATATTTT. It translates to CASSYSPENTIYF.